These T cell receptor beta chains were read from a single sample in a study of post-analysis software for immune sequencing data. TCRdb processed the PCR reads anew with MiXCR; each CDR3 protein has one entry. This sample has about 770,000 distinct CDR3 sequences, with 46% found just once. Input material: blood. The receptors originated from a girl aged 10-17 years with multiple sclerosis. Both conserved end residues are part of each CDR3. D genes are given only for firm matches. Clone size is given for some rows only: seen once, a few or many times, or a class if the clone is expanded.

V gene	clone size	J gene	D gene	CDR3 protein	CDR3 DNA
TRBV20-1	.	TRBJ2-3	.	CSAPERVTDTQYF	TGCAGTGCTCCAGAGCGCGTAACAGATACGCAGTATTTT
TRBV6-6	few	TRBJ1-2	TRBD1	CASIPGTVNYGYTF	TGTGCCAGCATCCCCGGGACAGTGAACTATGGCTACACCTTC
TRBV12-3/TRBV12-4	.	TRBJ1-2	.	CASSYREGYGYTF	TGTGCCAGCAGTTACAGGGAAGGGTATGGCTACACCTTC
TRBV9	few	TRBJ2-1	.	CASSGQANEQFF	TGTGCCAGCAGCGGACAGGCGAATGAGCAGTTCTTC
TRBV12-3/TRBV12-4	.	TRBJ1-1	TRBD1	CASRGQGDTEAFF	TGTGCCAGCAGGGGACAGGGTGACACTGAAGCTTTCTTT
TRBV2	.	TRBJ1-5	TRBD1	CASSALTGDQPQHF	TGTGCCAGCAGTGCCCTGACAGGGGATCAGCCCCAGCATTTT
TRBV29-1	.	TRBJ2-1	.	CSVPPEALNEQFF	TGCAGCGTTCCCCCTGAGGCCCTGAATGAGCAGTTCTTC
TRBV7-3	.	TRBJ2-1	.	CASSRGVSLINEQFF	TGTGCCAGCAGTCGAGGGGTCTCCCTAATCAATGAGCAGTTCTTC
TRBV4-2	.	TRBJ1-2	.	CASSQASGGGGGGYTF	TGTGCCAGCAGCCAAGCCTCCGGCGGAGGCGGGGGCGGCTACACCTTC
TRBV3-1	.	TRBJ2-1	.	CASSQGYAYNEQFF	TGTGCCAGCAGCCAAGGCTATGCTTACAATGAGCAGTTCTTC
TRBV7-9	.	TRBJ2-4	TRBD2	CASSLALGEGLSHIQYF	TGTGCCAGCAGCTTAGCGCTCGGGGAGGGCCTCAGCCACATTCAGTACTTC
TRBV29-1	few	TRBJ1-1	.	CSVEGVMGRMNTEAFF	TGCAGCGTTGAAGGGGTAATGGGACGGATGAACACTGAAGCTTTCTTT
TRBV6-1	.	TRBJ2-7	.	CASKGTNFAYEQYF	TGTGCCAGCAAAGGGACAAATTTTGCCTACGAGCAGTACTTC
TRBV9	few	TRBJ2-3	TRBD2	CASSVGLAGVGGTDTQYF	TGTGCCAGCAGCGTAGGACTAGCGGGAGTCGGGGGAACAGATACGCAGTATTTT
TRBV5-6	.	TRBJ2-3	TRBD2	CASSATSGSSTDTQYF	TGTGCCAGCAGCGCGACTAGCGGGAGCTCCACAGATACGCAGTATTTT
TRBV12-3/TRBV12-4	.	TRBJ2-3	.	CASSSPDRGGGRADTQYF	TGTGCCAGCAGTTCACCCGACCGGGGAGGCGGGCGAGCAGATACGCAGTATTTT
TRBV6-1	.	TRBJ2-5	TRBD2	CASSDSPGGKETQYF	TGTGCCAGCAGCGATTCCCCCGGGGGGAAAGAGACCCAGTACTTC
TRBV6-1	few	TRBJ2-7	.	CASSGTGRVSYEQYF	TGTGCCAGCAGTGGGACGGGACGGGTTTCCTACGAGCAGTACTTC
TRBV27	few	TRBJ1-1	.	CASSNNRWEAFF	TGTGCCAGCAGTAATAACAGGTGGGAAGCTTTCTTT
TRBV6-4	.	TRBJ2-3	TRBD2	CASSEGTSPTDTQYF	TGTGCCAGCAGTGAAGGGACTAGCCCCACAGATACGCAGTATTTT
TRBV20-1	few	TRBJ2-7	.	CSAVLVGLLRQYF	TGCAGTGCGGTACTAGTGGGACTCTTAAGGCAGTACTTC
TRBV7-9	.	TRBJ2-5	.	CTSSFREVQYF	TGTACCAGCAGCTTCAGGGAGGTCCAGTACTTC
TRBV11-2	.	TRBJ2-1	.	CASSLLKLSYNEQFF	TGTGCCAGCAGCCTACTCAAACTCTCCTACAATGAGCAGTTCTTC
TRBV7-9	few	TRBJ2-1	.	CASSDNPSYNEQFF	TGTGCCAGCAGTGATAATCCCAGCTACAATGAGCAGTTCTTC
TRBV6-5	.	TRBJ2-1	TRBD1	CASRDRGDYNEQFF	TGTGCCAGCAGGGACAGGGGCGACTACAATGAGCAGTTCTTC
TRBV7-9	.	TRBJ1-2	.	CASSMQDGYTF	TGTGCCAGCAGCATGCAAGATGGCTACACCTTC
TRBV24-1	few	TRBJ2-3	TRBD2	CATSLAGGGDTQYF	TGTGCCACCAGTCTAGCGGGAGGAGGAGATACGCAGTATTTT
TRBV5-1	.	TRBJ2-1	TRBD2	CASREGEVYNEQFF	TGCGCCAGTAGGGAGGGCGAAGTCTACAATGAGCAGTTCTTC
TRBV5-1	.	TRBJ2-5	.	CASSLARGKQLGTQYF	TGCGCCAGCAGCTTGGCCCGGGGGAAACAGTTGGGGACCCAGTACTTC
TRBV12-3/TRBV12-4	few	TRBJ2-1	TRBD2	CASSPIAGDSYNEQFF	TGTGCCAGCAGTCCAATAGCGGGAGATTCCTACAATGAGCAGTTCTTC
TRBV6-5	few	TRBJ2-1	.	CASSQGGTGYNEQFF	TGTGCCAGCAGCCAGGGAGGGACAGGCTACAATGAGCAGTTCTTC
TRBV14	.	TRBJ2-7	.	CASSQDLIYEQYF	TGCGCCAGCAGCCAAGATCTGATCTACGAGCAGTACTTC
TRBV6-5	.	TRBJ1-5	TRBD1	CASRSDRGQPQHF	TGTGCCAGCAGATCGGACAGGGGACAGCCCCAGCATTTT
TRBV10-3	.	TRBJ2-1	TRBD1	CAISGTGEGNEQFF	TGTGCCATCAGCGGGACAGGGGAAGGCAATGAGCAGTTCTTC
TRBV7-2	.	TRBJ2-3	.	CASSRSENTDTQYF	TGTGCCAGCAGTAGATCAGAGAACACAGATACGCAGTATTTT
TRBV6-5	few	TRBJ2-7	.	CASSYVREGEQYF	TGTGCCAGCAGTTACGTTAGGGAAGGCGAGCAGTACTTC
TRBV12-3/TRBV12-4	many	TRBJ2-1	.	CASTGGYNEQFF	TGTGCCAGCACCGGAGGCTACAATGAGCAGTTCTTC
TRBV28	.	TRBJ2-7	.	CASSLSGEPPQYF	TGTGCCAGCAGTTTATCGGGGGAGCCTCCCCAGTACTTC
TRBV27	few	TRBJ2-7	TRBD2	CASSTGLATYEQYF	TGTGCCAGCAGTACCGGACTAGCAACCTACGAGCAGTACTTC
TRBV29-1	.	TRBJ2-5	TRBD2	CSVKGLAGRKETQYF	TGCAGCGTTAAGGGACTAGCGGGAAGAAAAGAGACCCAGTACTTC
TRBV10-3	.	TRBJ2-7	TRBD2	CAISGLAGSSYEQYF	TGTGCCATCAGTGGACTAGCGGGAAGCTCCTACGAGCAGTACTTC
TRBV6-5	few	TRBJ1-1	.	CASSYMGVFGRGTEAFF	TGTGCCAGCAGTTACATGGGCGTTTTTGGCAGGGGTACTGAAGCTTTCTTT
TRBV2	.	TRBJ2-5	.	CASRPGYNEQYF	TGTGCCAGCAGACCAGGGTACAATGAGCAGTACTTC
TRBV6-1	.	TRBJ1-1	.	CASSGTVNTEAFF	TGTGCCAGCAGTGGGACAGTGAACACTGAAGCTTTCTTT
TRBV9	.	TRBJ2-1	.	CASSVEGGNNEQFF	TGTGCCAGCAGCGTAGAAGGGGGAAACAATGAGCAGTTCTTC
TRBV27	.	TRBJ1-2	.	CASSLFGPRGYGYTF	TGTGCCAGCAGTTTATTTGGACCGAGGGGGTATGGCTACACCTTC
TRBV27	.	TRBJ2-1	TRBD2	CASSPTRPSGKNEQFF	TGTGCCAGCAGTCCCACCAGGCCTAGCGGGAAGAATGAGCAGTTCTTC
TRBV7-2	few	TRBJ2-7	.	CASSLASSGLYEQYF	TGTGCCAGCAGCTTAGCGAGTAGCGGACTCTACGAGCAGTACTTC
TRBV12-3/TRBV12-4	.	TRBJ2-5	TRBD1	CASSFGTVGETQYF	TGTGCCAGCAGTTTTGGGACAGTGGGGGAGACCCAGTACTTC
TRBV7-2	.	TRBJ2-7	TRBD1	CASSLSTGGYEQYF	TGTGCCAGCAGCTTATCAACAGGGGGCTACGAGCAGTACTTC
TRBV13	.	TRBJ2-5	TRBD2	CASSLGSGSRETQYF	TGTGCCAGCAGCTTAGGCAGCGGGAGTAGGGAGACCCAGTACTTC
TRBV20-1	few	TRBJ2-5	.	CSARDGKQPQETQYF	TGCAGTGCTAGAGATGGAAAACAGCCCCAAGAGACCCAGTACTTC
TRBV20-1	.	TRBJ2-7	TRBD2	CSAPAIAGGGSEQYF	TGCAGTGCTCCTGCTATAGCGGGAGGGGGGAGCGAGCAGTACTTC
TRBV4-1	.	TRBJ2-7	TRBD2	CASSQESSGSREQYF	TGCGCCAGCAGCCAAGAGTCCAGCGGGAGCCGCGAGCAGTACTTC
TRBV28	.	TRBJ1-2	TRBD1	CASSYSQGDYGYTF	TGTGCCAGTAGTTATTCACAGGGGGACTATGGCTACACCTTC
TRBV28	.	TRBJ2-3	.	CASSLLGLPADTQYF	TGTGCCAGCAGTTTATTGGGACTTCCGGCAGATACGCAGTATTTT
TRBV12-3/TRBV12-4	few	TRBJ2-7	.	CASSGRESGPFEQYF	TGTGCCAGCAGTGGACGGGAATCCGGGCCCTTCGAGCAGTACTTC
TRBV15	.	TRBJ2-7	.	CATSRGSQGTETPYF	TGTGCCACCAGCAGAGGGTCACAGGGTACGGAGACCCCGTACTTC
TRBV11-2	.	TRBJ2-7	TRBD2	CASSPLSGHREQYF	TGTGCCAGCAGCCCCCTTAGCGGGCATCGCGAGCAGTACTTC
TRBV7-2	.	TRBJ1-1	.	CASSLVERTEAFF	TGTGCCAGCAGCTTAGTTGAGAGGACTGAAGCTTTCTTT